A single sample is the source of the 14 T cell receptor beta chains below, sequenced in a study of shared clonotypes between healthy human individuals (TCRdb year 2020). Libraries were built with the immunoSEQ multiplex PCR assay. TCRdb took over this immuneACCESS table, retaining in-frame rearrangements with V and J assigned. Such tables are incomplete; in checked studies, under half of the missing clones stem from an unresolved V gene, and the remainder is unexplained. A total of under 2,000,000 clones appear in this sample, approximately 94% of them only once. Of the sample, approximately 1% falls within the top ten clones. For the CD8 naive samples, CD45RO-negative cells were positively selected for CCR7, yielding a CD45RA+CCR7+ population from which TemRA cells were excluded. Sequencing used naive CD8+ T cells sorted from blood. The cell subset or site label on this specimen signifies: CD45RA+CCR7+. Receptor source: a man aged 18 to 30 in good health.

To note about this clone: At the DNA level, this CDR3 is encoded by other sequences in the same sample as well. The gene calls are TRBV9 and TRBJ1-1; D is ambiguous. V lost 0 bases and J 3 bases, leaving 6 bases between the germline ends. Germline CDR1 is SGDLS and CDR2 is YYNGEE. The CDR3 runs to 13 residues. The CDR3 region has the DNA TGTGCCAGCAGCGTAGTCTCCGACACTGAAGCTTTCTTT. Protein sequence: CASSVVSDTEAFF.

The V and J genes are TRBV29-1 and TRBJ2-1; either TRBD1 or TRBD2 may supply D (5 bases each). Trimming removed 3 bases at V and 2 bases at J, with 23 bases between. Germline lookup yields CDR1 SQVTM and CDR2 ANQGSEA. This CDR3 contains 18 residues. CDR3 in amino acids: CSVEAGVVGRAAYNEQFF. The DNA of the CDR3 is TGCAGCGTTGAGGCCGGGGTTGTCGGCAGGGCAGCCTACAATGAGCAGTTCTTC.

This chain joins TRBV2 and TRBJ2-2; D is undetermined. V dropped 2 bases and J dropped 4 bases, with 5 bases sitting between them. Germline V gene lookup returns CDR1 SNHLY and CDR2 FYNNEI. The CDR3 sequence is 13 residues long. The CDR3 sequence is CASSESITGELFF. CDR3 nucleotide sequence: TGTGCCAGCAGTGAATCGATCACCGGGGAGCTGTTTTTT.

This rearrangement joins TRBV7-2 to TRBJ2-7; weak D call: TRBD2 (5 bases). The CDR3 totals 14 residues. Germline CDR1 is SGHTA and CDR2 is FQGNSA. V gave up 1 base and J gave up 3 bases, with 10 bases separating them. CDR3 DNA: TGTGCCAGCAGCTTAGTCAAAGGAGGCTACGAGCAGTACTTC. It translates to CASSLVKGGYEQYF. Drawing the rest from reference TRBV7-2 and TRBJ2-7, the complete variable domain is GAGVSQSPSNKVTEKGKDVELRCDPISGHTALYWYRQSLGQGLEFLIYFQGNSAPDKSGLPSDRFSAERTGGSVSTLTIQRTQQEDSAVYLCASSLVKGGYEQYFGPGTRLTVT.

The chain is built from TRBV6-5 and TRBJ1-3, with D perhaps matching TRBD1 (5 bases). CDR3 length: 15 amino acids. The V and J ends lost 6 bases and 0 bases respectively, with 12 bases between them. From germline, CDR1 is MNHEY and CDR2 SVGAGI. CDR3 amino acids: CASSPGGGSGNTIYF. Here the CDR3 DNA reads TGTGCCAGCAGCCCGGGTGGGGGCTCTGGAAACACCATATATTTT.

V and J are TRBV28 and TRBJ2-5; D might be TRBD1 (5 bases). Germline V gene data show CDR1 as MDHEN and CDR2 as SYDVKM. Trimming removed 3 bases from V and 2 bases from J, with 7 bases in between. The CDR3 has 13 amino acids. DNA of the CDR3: TGTGCCAGCAGTTTGACAGAACAAGAGACCCAGTACTTC. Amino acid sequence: CASSLTEQETQYF.

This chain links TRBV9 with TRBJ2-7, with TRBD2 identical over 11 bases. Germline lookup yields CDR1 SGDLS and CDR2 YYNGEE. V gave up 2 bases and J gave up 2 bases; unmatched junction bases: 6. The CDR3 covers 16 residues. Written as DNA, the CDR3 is TGTGCCAGCAGCGTCTCCCCACTAGCGGGGGCCTACGAGCAGTACTTC. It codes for CASSVSPLAGAYEQYF.

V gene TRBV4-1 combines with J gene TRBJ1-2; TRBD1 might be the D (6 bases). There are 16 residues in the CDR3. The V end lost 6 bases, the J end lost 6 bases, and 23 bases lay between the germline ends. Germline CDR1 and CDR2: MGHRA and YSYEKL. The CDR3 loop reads CASSPLLTQGRHGYTF. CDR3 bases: TGCGCCAGCAGTCCACTACTTACGCAGGGGAGACATGGCTACACCTTC.

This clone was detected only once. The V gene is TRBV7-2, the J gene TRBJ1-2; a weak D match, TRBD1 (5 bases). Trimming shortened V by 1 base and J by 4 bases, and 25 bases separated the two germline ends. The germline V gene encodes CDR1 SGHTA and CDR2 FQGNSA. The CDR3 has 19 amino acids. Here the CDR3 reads CASSLGGGLDPGHGYGYTF. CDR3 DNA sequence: TGTGCCAGCAGCTTAGGTGGCGGTCTCGACCCGGGGCACGGCTATGGCTACACCTTC.

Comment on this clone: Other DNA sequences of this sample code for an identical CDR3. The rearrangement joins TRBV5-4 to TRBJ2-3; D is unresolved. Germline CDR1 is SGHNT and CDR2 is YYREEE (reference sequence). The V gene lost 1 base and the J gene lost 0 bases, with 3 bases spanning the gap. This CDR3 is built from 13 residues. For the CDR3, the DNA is TGTGCCAGCAGCTTGACAAGCACAGATACGCAGTATTTT. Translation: CASSLTSTDTQYF. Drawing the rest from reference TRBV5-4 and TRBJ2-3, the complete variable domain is ETGVTQSPTHLIKTRGQQVTLRCSSQSGHNTVSWYQQALGQGPQFIFQYYREEENGRGNFPPRFSGLQFPNYSSELNVNALELDDSALYLCASSLTSTDTQYFGPGTRLTVL.

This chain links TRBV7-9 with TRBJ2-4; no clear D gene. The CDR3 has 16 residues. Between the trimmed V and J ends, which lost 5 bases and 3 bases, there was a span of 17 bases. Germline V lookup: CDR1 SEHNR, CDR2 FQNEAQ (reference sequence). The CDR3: CASSPPGGLDKNIQYF. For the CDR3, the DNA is TGTGCCAGCAGCCCGCCAGGTGGCCTGGACAAAAACATTCAGTACTTC.

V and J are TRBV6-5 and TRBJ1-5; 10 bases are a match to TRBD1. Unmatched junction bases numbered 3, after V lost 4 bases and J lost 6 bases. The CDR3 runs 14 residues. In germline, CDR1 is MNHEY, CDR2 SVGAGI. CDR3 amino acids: CASSSGTGVQPQHF. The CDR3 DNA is TGTGCCAGCAGTTCCGGGACAGGGGTTCAGCCCCAGCATTTT.

CDR3 in amino acids: CASSWTSGGTYNEQFF. In nucleotides, the CDR3 is TGTGCCAGCAGCTGGACTAGCGGGGGCACATACAATGAGCAGTTCTTC. The J gene is TRBJ2-1, the V gene TRBV13; TRBD2 aligns across 13 bases. The CDR3 totals 16 residues. Trimming removed 4 bases from V and 4 bases from J; junction bases left unmatched: 4. Germline V gene sequence: CDR1 PRHDT, CDR2 FYEKMQ (reference sequence).

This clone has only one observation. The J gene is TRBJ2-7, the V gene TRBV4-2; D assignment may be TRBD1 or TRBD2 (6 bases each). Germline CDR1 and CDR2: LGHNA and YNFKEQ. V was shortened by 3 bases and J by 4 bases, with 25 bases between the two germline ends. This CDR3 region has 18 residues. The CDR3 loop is CASSQLSGSSEGGYEQYF. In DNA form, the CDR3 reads TGTGCCAGCAGCCAGTTGTCGGGGAGTAGCGAGGGGGGATACGAGCAGTACTTC.